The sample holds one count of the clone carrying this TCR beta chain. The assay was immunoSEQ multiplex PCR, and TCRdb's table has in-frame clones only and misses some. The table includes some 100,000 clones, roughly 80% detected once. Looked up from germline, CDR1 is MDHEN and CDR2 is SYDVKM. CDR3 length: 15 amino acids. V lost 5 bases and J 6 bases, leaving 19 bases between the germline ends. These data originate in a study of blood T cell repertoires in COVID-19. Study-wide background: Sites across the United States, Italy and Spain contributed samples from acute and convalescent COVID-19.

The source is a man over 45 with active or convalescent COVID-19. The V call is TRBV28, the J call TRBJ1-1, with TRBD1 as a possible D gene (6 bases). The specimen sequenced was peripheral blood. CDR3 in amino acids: CASSLPTGSLPEAFF. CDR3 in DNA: TGTGCCAGCAGTCTCCCGACAGGTTCGTTGCCTGAAGCTTTCTTT.